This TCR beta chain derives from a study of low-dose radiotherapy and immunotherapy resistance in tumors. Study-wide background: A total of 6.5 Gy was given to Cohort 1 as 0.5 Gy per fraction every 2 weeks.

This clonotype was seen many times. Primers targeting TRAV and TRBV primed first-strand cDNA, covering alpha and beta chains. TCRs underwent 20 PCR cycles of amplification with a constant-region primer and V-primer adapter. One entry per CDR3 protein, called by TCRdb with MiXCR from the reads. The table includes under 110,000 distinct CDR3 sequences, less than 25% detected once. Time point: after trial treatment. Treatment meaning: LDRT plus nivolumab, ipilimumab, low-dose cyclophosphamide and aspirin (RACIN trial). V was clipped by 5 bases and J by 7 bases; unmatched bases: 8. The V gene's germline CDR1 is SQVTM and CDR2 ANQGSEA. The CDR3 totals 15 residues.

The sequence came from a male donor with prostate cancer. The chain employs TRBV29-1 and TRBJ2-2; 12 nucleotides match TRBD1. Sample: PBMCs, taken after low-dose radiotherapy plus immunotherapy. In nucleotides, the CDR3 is TGCAGCGTTCGCCACGGGACAGGGGGCGGCGGGGAGCTGTTTTTT. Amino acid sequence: CSVRHGTGGGGELFF.